The sequence of this T cell receptor beta chain was determined in a study of T cell responses to AZD1222 COVID-19 vaccine. As regards this clone: Antigen: not known.

Assay: immunoSEQ multiplex PCR; the TCRdb copy retains only in-frame clones and omits some. The sample holds about 110,000 clones, 85% to 90% seen once. Study-level findings and limits: The study found Spike-specific TCR breadth and depth rose after two AZD1222 doses. In the spike-specific TCR repertoire, nearly half reportedly target unmutated variant regions. Of the AZD1222 recipients, only 5 to 7 were seropositive at baseline. Donors skewed white British and female; clonal diversity was possibly underestimated.

Looked up from germline, CDR1 is MDHEN and CDR2 is SYDVKM. The CDR3 is 12 residues long. V lost 5 bases and J 0 bases, leaving 4 bases between the germline ends. This receptor was taken from an adult in good health. Sequenced material: peripheral blood, taken on day 0 of AZD1222 vaccination. This rearrangement joins TRBV28 to TRBJ1-2, with D unclear. CDR3 nucleotides: TGTGCCAGCAGTAATTCTAACTATGGCTACACCTTC. Translated, it gives CASSNSNYGYTF.